The 8 T cell receptor beta chains presented below share a single source sample, sequenced in a study of STAT5B mutations in CD4+ large granular lymphocyte leukemia. Some clones are missing from TCRdb's copy, which holds only in-frame ones; the method was immunoSEQ multiplex PCR. The table records tens of thousands of clones, around 81% of them present only once. The material sequenced was CD4+ T cells from blood buffy coats. These receptors all stem from a human donor in good health.

This rearrangement joins TRBV6-1 to TRBJ2-7, with TRBD1 identical over 10 bases. CDR1 and CDR2 (germline): MNHNS, SASEGT. The CDR3 contains 11 residues. Here the CDR3 DNA reads TGTGCCAGCGAGGGGGGGACAGGGGCTCACGTC. Its protein product is CASEGGTGAHV.

This clone showed up just once. In DNA, the CDR3 is TGCAGCGTTGATGACGGGGGGGCATCCGATACGCAGTATTTT. Protein: CSVDDGGASDTQYF. V is TRBV29-1 and J is TRBJ2-3; 8 nucleotides line up with TRBD2. In germline, CDR1 is SQVTM, CDR2 ANQGSEA. V lost 3 bases to trimming and J lost 6 bases; unmatched junction nucleotides: 8. This CDR3 region has 14 residues.

This clone was seen only a few times. The chain combines TRBV5-4 with TRBJ1-2, with D possibly being TRBD1 (6 bases). CDR3 length: 14 amino acids. The germline V gene has CDR1 SGHNT and CDR2 YYREEE (reference sequence). Trimming took off 5 bases at V and 2 bases at J, with 13 bases between the two ends. The CDR3 reads CASSKDSLNYGYTF. In DNA, the CDR3 is TGTGCCAGCAGTAAGGACAGCCTCAACTATGGCTACACCTTC.

The J gene is TRBJ2-3, the V gene TRBV13, with 9 bases aligning to TRBD1. V lost 6 bases, J lost 5 bases, and 9 bases stayed unmatched. Per germline, CDR1 PRHDT and CDR2 FYEKMQ (reference sequence). The CDR3 totals 15 residues. The CDR3 DNA sequence: TGTGCCAGCAGTCGAAACAGGGGGCAAAGAGATACGCAGTATTTT. This encodes CASSRNRGQRDTQYF.

V usage is TRBV5-1 and J usage is TRBJ2-5, with D perhaps TRBD2 (6 bases). The CDR3 is made up of 13 amino acids. Trimming stripped 4 bases from V and 7 bases from J, with 14 bases between. Germline V gene data show CDR1 as SGHRS and CDR2 as YFSETQ. CDR3 nucleotides: TGCGCCAGCAGCCCGGGGGAGGCGGGGACCCAGTACTTC. It encodes CASSPGEAGTQYF.

Concerning this clone itself: The junction departs from germline at one end; a sequencing error may be responsible. V and J are TRBV5-4 and TRBJ2-1; D gene ambiguous. CDR3 size: 10 residues. Germline CDR1 SGHNT, CDR2 YYREEE (reference sequence). CDR3 nucleotides: TGTGCCAGCAGCTTGGATGAAAGCGTCTTC. This gives the protein CASSLDESVF.

The chain uses TRBV5-4 and TRBJ2-5, with D maybe TRBD1 (5 bases). The V gene lost 1 base and the J gene lost 5 bases, with 15 bases spanning the gap. Germline CDR1 and CDR2: SGHNT and YYREEE (reference sequence). The CDR3 loop spans 15 amino acids. The CDR3 sequence is CASSLSQGLLETQYF. CDR3 DNA sequence: TGTGCCAGCAGCTTGAGCCAGGGCTTGTTGGAGACCCAGTACTTC.

The chain combines TRBV9 with TRBJ2-3; D could derive from TRBD1 or TRBD2 (6 bases each). The CDR3 has 15 amino acids. In germline, CDR1 is SGDLS, CDR2 YYNGEE. The V and J ends lost 3 bases and 4 bases respectively, with 15 bases between them. The CDR3 reads CASSAPGGLADTQYF. The CDR3, as DNA: TGTGCCAGCAGCGCCCCTGGGGGGCTGGCAGATACGCAGTATTTT. The full variable domain, rest sourced from reference TRBV9 and TRBJ2-3, is DSGVTQTPKHLITATGQRVTLRCSPRSGDLSVYWYQQSLDQGLQFLIQYYNGEERAKGNILERFSAQQFPDLHSELNLSSLELGDSALYFCASSAPGGLADTQYFGPGTRLTVL.